The T cell receptor (beta chain) under discussion was sequenced for a study of cytomegalovirus exposure and HLA in healthy donors. PCR involved 60 Vbeta and 13 Jbeta primers. Method: immunoSEQ multiplex PCR; TCRdb's copy keeps in-frame clones and lacks some. The table lists a few hundred thousand clones, around three quarters of them singletons, with 15% to 17% in the top ten. CDR3 size: 15 residues. Germline V gene data show CDR1 as SGHRS and CDR2 as YFSETQ. Trimming removed 4 bases at V and 1 base at J, with 14 bases between. These donors counted as nominally healthy when sampled, but unrecorded immune exposures were likely.

The receptor comes from a man aged 35-49 years in good health and CMV-seronegative. The chain has TRBV5-1 and TRBJ1-1, with D tentatively TRBD1 (5 bases). The sequencing sample was made of PBMCs. The CDR3 nucleotides read TGCGCCAGCAGCCCACTGACAGAGCCGAACACTGAAGCTTTCTTT. It specifies CASSPLTEPNTEAFF.